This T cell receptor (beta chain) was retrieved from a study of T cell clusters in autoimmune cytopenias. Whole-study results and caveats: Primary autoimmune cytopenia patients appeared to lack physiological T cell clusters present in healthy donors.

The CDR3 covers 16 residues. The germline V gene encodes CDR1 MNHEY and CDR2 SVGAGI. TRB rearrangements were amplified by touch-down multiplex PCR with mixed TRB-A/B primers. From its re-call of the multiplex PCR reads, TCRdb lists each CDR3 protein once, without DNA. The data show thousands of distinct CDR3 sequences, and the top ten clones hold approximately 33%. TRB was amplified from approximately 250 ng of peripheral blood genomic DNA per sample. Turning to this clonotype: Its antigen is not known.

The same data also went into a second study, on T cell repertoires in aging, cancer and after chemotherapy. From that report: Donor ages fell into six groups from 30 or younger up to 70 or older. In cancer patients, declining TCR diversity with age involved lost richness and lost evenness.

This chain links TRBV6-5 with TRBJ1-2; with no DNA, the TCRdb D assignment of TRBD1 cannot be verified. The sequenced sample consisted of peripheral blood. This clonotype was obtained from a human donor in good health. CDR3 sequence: CASSPEGRGANYGYTF.